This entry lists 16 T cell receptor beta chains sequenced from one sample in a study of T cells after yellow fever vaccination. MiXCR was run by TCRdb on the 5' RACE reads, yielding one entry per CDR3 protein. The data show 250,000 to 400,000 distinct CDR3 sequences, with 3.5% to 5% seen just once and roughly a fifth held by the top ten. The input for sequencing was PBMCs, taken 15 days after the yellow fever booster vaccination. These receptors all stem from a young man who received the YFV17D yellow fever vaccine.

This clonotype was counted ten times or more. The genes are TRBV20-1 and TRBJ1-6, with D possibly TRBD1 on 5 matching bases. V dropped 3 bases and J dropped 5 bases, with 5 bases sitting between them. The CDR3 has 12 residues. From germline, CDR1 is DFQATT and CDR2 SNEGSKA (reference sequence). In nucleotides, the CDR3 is TGCAGTGCTAGGGGGGATAATTCACCCCTCCACTTT. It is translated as CSARGDNSPLHF.

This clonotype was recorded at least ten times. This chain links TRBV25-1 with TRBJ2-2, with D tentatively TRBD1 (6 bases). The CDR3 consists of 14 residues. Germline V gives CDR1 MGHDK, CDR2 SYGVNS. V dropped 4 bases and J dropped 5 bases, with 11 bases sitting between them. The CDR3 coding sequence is TGTGCCAGCAGTGGGTGGCAGGGGACCGGGGAGCTGTTTTTT. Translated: CASSGWQGTGELFF. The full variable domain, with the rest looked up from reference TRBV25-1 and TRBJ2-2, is EADIYQTPRYLVIGTGKKITLECSQTMGHDKMYWYQQDPGMELHLIHYSYGVNSTEKGDLSSESTVSRIRTEHFPLTLESARPSHTSQYLCASSGWQGTGELFFGEGSRLTVL.

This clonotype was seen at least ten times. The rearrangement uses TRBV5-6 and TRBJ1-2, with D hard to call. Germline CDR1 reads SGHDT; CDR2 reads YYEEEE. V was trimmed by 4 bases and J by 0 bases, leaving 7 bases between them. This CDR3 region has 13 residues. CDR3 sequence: CASSRMTNYGYTF. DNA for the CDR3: TGTGCCAGCAGCCGGATGACTAACTATGGCTACACCTTC.

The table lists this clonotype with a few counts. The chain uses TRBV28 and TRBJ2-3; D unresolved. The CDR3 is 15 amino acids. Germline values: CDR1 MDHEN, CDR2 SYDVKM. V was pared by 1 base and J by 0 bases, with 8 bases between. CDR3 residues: CASSLFPGSTDTQYF. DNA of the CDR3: TGTGCCAGCAGTTTATTTCCCGGGAGCACAGATACGCAGTATTTT. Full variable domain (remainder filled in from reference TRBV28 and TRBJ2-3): DVKVTQSSRYLVKRTGEKVFLECVQDMDHENMFWYRQDPGLGLRLIYFSYDVKMKEKGDIPEGYSVSREKKERFSLILESASTNQTSMYLCASSLFPGSTDTQYFGPGTRLTVL.

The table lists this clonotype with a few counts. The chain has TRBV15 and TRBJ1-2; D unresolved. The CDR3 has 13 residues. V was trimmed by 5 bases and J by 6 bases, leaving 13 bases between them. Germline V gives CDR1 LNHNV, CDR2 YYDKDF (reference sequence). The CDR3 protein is CATSGPKHDGYTF. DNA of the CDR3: TGTGCCACCAGCGGCCCGAAGCATGATGGCTACACCTTC. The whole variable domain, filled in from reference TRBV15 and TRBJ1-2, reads DAMVIQNPRYQVTQFGKPVTLSCSQTLNHNVMYWYQQKSSQAPKLLFHYYDKDFNNEADTPDNFQSRRPNTSFCFLDIRSPGLGDTAMYLCATSGPKHDGYTFGSGTRLTVV.

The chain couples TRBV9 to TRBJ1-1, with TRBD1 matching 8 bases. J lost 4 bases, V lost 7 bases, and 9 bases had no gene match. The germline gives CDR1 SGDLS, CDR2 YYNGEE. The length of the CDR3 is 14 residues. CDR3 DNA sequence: TGTGCCAGCGGGTTGACAGGGGAGGTCACTGAAGCTTTCTTT. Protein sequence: CASGLTGEVTEAFF.

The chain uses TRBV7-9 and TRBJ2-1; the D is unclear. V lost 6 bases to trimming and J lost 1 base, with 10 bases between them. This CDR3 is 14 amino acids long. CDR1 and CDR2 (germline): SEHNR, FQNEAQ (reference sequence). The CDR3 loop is CASRGQVSYNEQFF. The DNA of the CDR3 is TGTGCCAGCAGAGGTCAGGTTTCCTACAATGAGCAGTTCTTC.

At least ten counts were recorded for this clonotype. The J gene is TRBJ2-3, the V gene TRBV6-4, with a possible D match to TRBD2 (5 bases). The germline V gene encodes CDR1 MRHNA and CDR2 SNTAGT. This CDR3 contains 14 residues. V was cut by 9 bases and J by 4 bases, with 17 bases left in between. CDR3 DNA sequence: TGTGCCAGTCGATCTGGACCGCGGGCAGATACGCAGTATTTT. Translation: CASRSGPRADTQYF.

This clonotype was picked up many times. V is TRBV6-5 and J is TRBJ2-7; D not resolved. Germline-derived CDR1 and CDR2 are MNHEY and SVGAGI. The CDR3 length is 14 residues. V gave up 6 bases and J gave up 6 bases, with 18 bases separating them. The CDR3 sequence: CASSRTVLAVEQYF. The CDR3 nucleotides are TGTGCCAGCAGCCGCACTGTTCTCGCGGTCGAGCAGTACTTC.

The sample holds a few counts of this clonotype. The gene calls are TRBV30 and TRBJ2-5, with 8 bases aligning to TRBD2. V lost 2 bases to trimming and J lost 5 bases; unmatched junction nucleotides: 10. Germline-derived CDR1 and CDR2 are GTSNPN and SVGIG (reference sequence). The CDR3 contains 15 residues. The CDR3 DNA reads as TGTGCCTGGAGTCTCGGGGGGGGCCGGGGGGAGACCCAGTACTTC. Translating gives CAWSLGGGRGETQYF.

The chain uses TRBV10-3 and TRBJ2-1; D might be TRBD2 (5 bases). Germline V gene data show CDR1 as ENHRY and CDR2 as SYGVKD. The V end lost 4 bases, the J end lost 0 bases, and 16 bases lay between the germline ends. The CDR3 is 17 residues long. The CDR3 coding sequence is TGTGCCATCAGTGTAACCCCCAGCGGAAGCTCCTACAATGAGCAGTTCTTC. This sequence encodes CAISVTPSGSSYNEQFF.

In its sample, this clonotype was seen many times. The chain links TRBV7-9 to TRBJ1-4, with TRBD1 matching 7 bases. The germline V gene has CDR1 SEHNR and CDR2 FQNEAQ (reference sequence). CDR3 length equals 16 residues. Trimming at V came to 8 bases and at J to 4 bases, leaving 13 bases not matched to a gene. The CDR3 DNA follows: TGTGCCAGCGCATCGAGACGGACAGGTCTTAATGAAAAACTGTTTTTT. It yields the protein CASASRRTGLNEKLFF.

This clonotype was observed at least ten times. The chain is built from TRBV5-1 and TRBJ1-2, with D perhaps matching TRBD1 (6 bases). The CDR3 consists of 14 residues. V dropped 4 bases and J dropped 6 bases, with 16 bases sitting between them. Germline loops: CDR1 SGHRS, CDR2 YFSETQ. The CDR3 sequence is CASSPRIQGDGYTF. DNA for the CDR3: TGCGCCAGCAGCCCGCGTATACAGGGAGATGGCTACACCTTC.

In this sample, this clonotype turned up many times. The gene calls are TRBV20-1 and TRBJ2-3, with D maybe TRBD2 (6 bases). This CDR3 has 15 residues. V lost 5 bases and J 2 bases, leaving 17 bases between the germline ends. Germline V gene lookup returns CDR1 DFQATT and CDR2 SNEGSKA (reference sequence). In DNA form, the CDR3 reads TGCAGTGCTGGGGCCGGGAGCGGGCTCACAGATACGCAGTATTTT. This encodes CSAGAGSGLTDTQYF.

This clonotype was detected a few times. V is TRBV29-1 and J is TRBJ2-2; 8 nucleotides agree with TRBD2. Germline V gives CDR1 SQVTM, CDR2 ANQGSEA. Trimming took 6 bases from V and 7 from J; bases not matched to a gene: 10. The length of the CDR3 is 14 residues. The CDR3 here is CSVDGGAGSGELFF. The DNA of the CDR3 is TGCAGCGTAGACGGGGGGGCCGGCAGCGGGGAGCTGTTTTTT.

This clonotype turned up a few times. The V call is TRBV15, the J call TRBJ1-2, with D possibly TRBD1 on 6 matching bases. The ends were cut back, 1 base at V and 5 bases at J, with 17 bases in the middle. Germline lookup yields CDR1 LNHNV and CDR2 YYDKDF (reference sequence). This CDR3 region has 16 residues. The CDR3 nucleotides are TGTGCCACCAGCAGAGTAGGGGGAACAGGACAGTATGGCTACACCTTC. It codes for CATSRVGGTGQYGYTF.